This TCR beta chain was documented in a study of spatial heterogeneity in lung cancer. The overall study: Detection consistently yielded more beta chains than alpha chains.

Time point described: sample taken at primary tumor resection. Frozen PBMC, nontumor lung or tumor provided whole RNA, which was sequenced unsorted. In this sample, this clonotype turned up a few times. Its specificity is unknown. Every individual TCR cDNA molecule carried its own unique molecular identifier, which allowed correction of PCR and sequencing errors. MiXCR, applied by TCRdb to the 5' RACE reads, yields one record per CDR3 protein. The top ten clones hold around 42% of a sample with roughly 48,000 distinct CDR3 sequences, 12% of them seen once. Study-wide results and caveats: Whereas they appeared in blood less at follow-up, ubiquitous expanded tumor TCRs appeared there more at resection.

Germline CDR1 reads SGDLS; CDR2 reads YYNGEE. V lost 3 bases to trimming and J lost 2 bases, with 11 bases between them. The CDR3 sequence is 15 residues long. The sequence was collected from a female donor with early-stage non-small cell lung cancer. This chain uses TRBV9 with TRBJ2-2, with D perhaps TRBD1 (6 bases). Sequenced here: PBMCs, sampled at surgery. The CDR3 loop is CASSGRDTNTGELFF. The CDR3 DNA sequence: TGTGCCAGCAGCGGCCGGGACACAAACACCGGGGAGCTGTTTTTT.